Sequencing of this T cell receptor (beta chain) was carried out in a study of T cell responses to AZD1222 COVID-19 vaccine. Libraries were prepared by immunoSEQ multiplex PCR; TCRdb keeps only in-frame clonotypes and omits some of them. The table includes under 200,000 clones, 92% detected once. Regarding the study as a whole: Only a handful of AZD1222 recipients, roughly 6 in all, had baseline seropositivity.

Of note for this clone: Antigen unknown.

CDR1 is MNHEY, CDR2 SVGEGT, per germline. There are 14 residues in the CDR3. Trimming took 5 bases from V and 1 from J; bases not matched to a gene: 4. The source was peripheral blood, collected on day 0 of AZD1222 vaccination. The gene calls are TRBV6-2 or TRBV6-3 and TRBJ1-2; 7 bases match TRBD1. This TCR was recovered from an adult in good health. Here the CDR3 DNA reads TGTGCCAGCAGTCCAAACAGGGGTAACTATGGCTACACCTTC. This encodes CASSPNRGNYGYTF.